These 25 T cell receptor beta chains came from one sample sequenced in a study of breast tumors, draining lymph nodes, adjacent tissues. Samples came from axillary lymph nodes draining the breast cancer. From the multiplex PCR reads, TCRdb called clonotypes with MiXCR, one entry per CDR3 protein. The table records approximately 170,000 distinct CDR3 sequences, roughly a third of them present only once. Sequenced material: axillary lymph node tissue. The origin of the receptors is a female donor with breast cancer. Some clones in this sample may be carry-over from other donors' samples.

This clonotype was observed at least ten times. The rearrangement joins TRBV10-3 to TRBJ1-2; TRBD1 matches at 8 bases. The V segment lost 6 bases and the J segment 9 bases; nucleotides outside the gene matches: 9. Germline CDR1 and CDR2: ENHRY and SYGVKD. CDR3 length: 13 residues. The CDR3: CAISKDRVESYTF. DNA of the CDR3: TGTGCCATCAGCAAGGACAGGGTTGAAAGCTACACCTTC.

This clonotype occurred many times. The chain joins TRBV20-1 to TRBJ2-3; D perhaps matches TRBD1 (6 bases). Trimming removed 5 bases from V and 2 bases from J, with 20 bases in between. The CDR3 length is 16 residues. CDR1 and CDR2 (germline): DFQATT, SNEGSKA (reference sequence). CDR3 amino acids: CSAGVPGTRNTDTQYF. In nucleotides, the CDR3 is TGCAGTGCTGGTGTTCCCGGGACAAGAAACACAGATACGCAGTATTTT.

This clonotype was detected ten times or more. The chain employs TRBV6-5 and TRBJ1-2, with D possibly TRBD1 on 5 matching bases. CDR1 is MNHEY and CDR2 is SVGAGI in the germline V gene. Trimming cost V 4 bases and J 0 bases, with 15 bases left between them. The CDR3 runs to 16 residues. Here the CDR3 DNA reads TGTGCCAGCAGTTCGCCAGTGTCAGGGACTAACTATGGCTACACCTTC. Translation gives CASSSPVSGTNYGYTF.

This clonotype was seen ten or more times. The rearrangement joins TRBV7-9 to TRBJ2-2; D possibly corresponds to TRBD1 (6 bases). Looked up from germline, CDR1 is SEHNR and CDR2 is FQNEAQ (reference sequence). This CDR3 contains 16 residues. V was cut by 5 bases and J by 5 bases, with 18 bases left in between. CDR3 amino acids: CASSESTGTPTGELFF. The CDR3 DNA reads as TGTGCCAGCAGCGAATCTACCGGGACACCTACCGGGGAGCTGTTTTTT. The variable domain in full, with the rest retrieved from reference TRBV7-9 and TRBJ2-2, is DTGVSQNPRHKITKRGQNVTFRCDPISEHNRLYWYRQTLGQGPEFLTYFQNEAQLEKSRLLSDRFSAERPKGSFSTLEIQRTEQGDSAMYLCASSESTGTPTGELFFGEGSRLTVL.

The sample holds many counts of this clonotype. The chain is built from TRBV2 and TRBJ1-5; D remains ambiguous. In germline, CDR1 is SNHLY, CDR2 FYNNEI. V was shortened by 6 bases and J by 2 bases, with 8 bases between the two germline ends. This CDR3 spans 13 amino acids. CDR3 coding DNA: TGTGCCAGCAGCCGTGGGGGCAATCAGCCCCAGCATTTT. This gives the protein CASSRGGNQPQHF.

About this clonotype: A much larger clone lies one base from this, so it may be a read error. V gene TRBV6-2 or TRBV6-3 combines with J gene TRBJ2-7, with TRBD1 matching over 9 bases. CDR1 MNHEY and CDR2 SVGEGT come from the germline V gene. The CDR3 runs 16 residues. The DNA for the CDR3 is TGTGCCAGCACCCCGCCGGCGGGACAGGGCCCCTACGAGCAGCACTTC. As protein: CASTPPAGQGPYEQHF.

This clonotype was seen many times. The chain joins TRBV10-2 to TRBJ1-2, with D maybe TRBD1 (5 bases). Germline-derived CDR1 and CDR2 are WSHSY and SAAADI. This CDR3 region has 11 residues. The ends were cut back, 8 bases at V and 5 bases at J, with 9 bases in the middle. The CDR3 region is CASLGPYGYTF. Here the CDR3 DNA reads TGCGCCAGCCTGGGGCCGTATGGCTACACCTTC.

This clonotype was seen at least ten times. The chain combines TRBV2 with TRBJ2-1, with D unresolved. The V gene's germline CDR1 is SNHLY and CDR2 FYNNEI. This CDR3 comprises 11 residues. V lost 8 bases and J lost 3, with 5 bases in between. As DNA, the CDR3 is TGTGCCAGCGGGGTCTACAATGAGCAGTTCTTC. Translating gives CASGVYNEQFF.

The CDR3 loop is CASSNAQGRTEAFF. The CDR3 nucleotides read TGTGCCAGCAGTAACGCACAGGGCAGGACTGAAGCTTTCTTT. The rearrangement uses TRBV12-3 or TRBV12-4 and TRBJ1-1, with a weak D call TRBD1 (6 bases). The CDR3 consists of 14 residues. The germline V and J ends were trimmed by 5 bases and 5 bases, with 15 bases remaining between them.

About this clonotype itself: Without the conserved terminal phenylalanine or tryptophan, this CDR3 likely stems from a read error. J is TRBJ2-1 and V is TRBV7-2, with D perhaps matching TRBD2 (5 bases). This CDR3 spans 14 amino acids. Germline V gene sequence: CDR1 SGHTA, CDR2 FQGNSA. V was trimmed by 2 bases and J by 7 bases, leaving 12 bases between them. This chain's CDR3 is CASSLSLAPNEQFL. CDR3 bases: TGTGCCAGCAGCTTAAGCCTAGCTCCTAATGAGCAGTTCCTC.

This sequence joins TRBV18 and TRBJ2-7, with 7 bases matching TRBD1. In germline, CDR1 is KGHSH, CDR2 LQKENI. The J segment lost 3 bases and the V segment lost 4 bases, leaving 3 bases of the junction unmatched. The length of the CDR3 is 13 residues. The CDR3 sequence: CASSHRDSYEQYF. CDR3 coding DNA: TGTGCCAGCTCACACCGGGACAGCTACGAGCAGTACTTC.

This clonotype has a count of ten or more. Its ends do not fully match the called genes, so a read error is possible. This chain joins TRBV10-1 and TRBJ2-1, with 11 bases lining up with TRBD1. Germline CDR1 WNHNN, CDR2 SYGVQD (reference sequence). The CDR3 has 16 residues. Here the CDR3 reads CASSGIRDRGSDEQFF. CDR3 bases: TGCGCTAGCAGTGGTATCCGGGACAGGGGGTCCGATGAGCAGTTCTTC.

This clonotype was counted many times. V and J are TRBV18 and TRBJ2-5; maybe TRBD2 (6 bases). This CDR3 region has 16 residues. Per the germline V gene, CDR1 is KGHSH and CDR2 is LQKENI. Trimming shortened V by 3 bases and J by 4 bases, and 18 bases separated the two germline ends. For the CDR3, the DNA is TGTGCCAGCTCACCCCAAGGTCTACTAGCCCTAGAGACCCAGTACTTC. This translates into CASSPQGLLALETQYF.

This clonotype showed up just a few times. A much larger clone sits a single nucleotide away, making a read error possible. The chain is built from TRBV12-5 and TRBJ2-3; 13 positions match TRBD2. This CDR3 has 16 amino acids. V shed 1 base and J 8 bases; nucleotides not matched to a gene: 6. The germline V gene has CDR1 LGHNT and CDR2 FRNRAP. The CDR3 is CASGLGLAGGAGTQYF. CDR3 DNA: TGTGCTAGTGGTTTGGGACTAGCGGGGGGTGCAGGTACGCAGTATTTT.

Notes on this clonotype: This clone may be a read error of a much larger clone one base away. This sequence joins TRBV5-5 and TRBJ1-2, with D unclear. V lost 1 base, J lost 2 bases, and 12 bases lay in between. Germline values: CDR1 SGHKS, CDR2 YYEKEE (reference sequence). The CDR3 extends over 15 amino acids. The CDR3 here is CASSLWLAGNYGYTF. CDR3 DNA: TGTGCCAGCAGCTTGTGGCTAGCGGGCAACTATGGCTACACCTTC.

This clonotype was seen repeatedly, ten times or more. The rearrangement joins TRBV10-3 to TRBJ1-5; D ambiguous. The V gene's germline CDR1 is ENHRY and CDR2 SYGVKD. This CDR3 contains 14 residues. Between the trimmed V and J ends, which lost 2 bases and 2 bases, there was a span of 7 bases. The CDR3 sequence is CAISERVGNQPQHF. The DNA for the CDR3 is TGTGCCATCAGTGAGAGGGTGGGCAATCAGCCCCAGCATTTT.

This clonotype was observed at least ten times. This sequence joins TRBV7-9 and TRBJ1-2; the D is unclear. The V end lost 0 bases, the J end lost 0 bases, and 8 bases lay between the germline ends. The CDR3 loop spans 15 amino acids. Germline CDR1 reads SEHNR; CDR2 reads FQNEAQ (reference sequence). CDR3: CASSLASGANYGYTF. The DNA for the CDR3 is TGTGCCAGCAGCTTAGCGTCCGGAGCTAACTATGGCTACACCTTC.

V usage is TRBV7-3 and J usage is TRBJ1-5; D is possibly TRBD1 (5 bases). CDR1 is SGHTA and CDR2 is FQGTGA in the germline V gene. Deletions cut 2 bases from V and 9 bases from J, with 17 bases between. This CDR3 region has 15 residues. CDR3 DNA: TGTGCCAGCAGCTTACAGTCCGGGACGCTATCGCCCCAGCATTTT. Encoded protein: CASSLQSGTLSPQHF.

This clonotype was counted many times. J is TRBJ1-4 and V is TRBV7-9; 7 bases are shared with TRBD1. The junction had 11 bases not matched to a gene; V was cut back by 5 bases and J by 8 bases. The CDR3 extends over 15 amino acids. From germline, CDR1 is SEHNR and CDR2 FQNEAQ (reference sequence). The CDR3 DNA follows: TGTGCCAGCAGCCCCCTAGGGCAGGGGGGAGAAAAACTGTTTTTT. It yields the protein CASSPLGQGGEKLFF.

This clonotype has a count of ten or more. The chain combines TRBV6-6 with TRBJ1-2, with no clear D. The CDR3 has 14 residues. CDR1 is MNHNY and CDR2 is SVGAGI in the germline V gene (reference sequence). Deletions cut 5 bases from V and 8 bases from J, with 18 bases between. Written as DNA, the CDR3 is TGTGCCAGCAGTACCTTCGGGCCGCTCGAAGGCTACACCTTC. It codes for CASSTFGPLEGYTF.

In this sample, this clonotype turned up many times. The chain employs TRBV2 and TRBJ1-5, with 7 positions matching TRBD1. The CDR3 consists of 14 residues. V gave up 5 bases and J gave up 3 bases; unmatched junction bases: 4. The V gene's germline CDR1 is SNHLY and CDR2 FYNNEI. The CDR3 is CASSRQGSNQPQHF. The CDR3, as DNA: TGTGCCAGCAGTAGACAGGGTTCCAATCAGCCCCAGCATTTT.

The chain has TRBV5-5 and TRBJ2-1; D not resolved. The ends were cut back, 1 base at V and 7 bases at J, with 12 bases in the middle. Germline CDR1 reads SGHKS; CDR2 reads YYEKEE (reference sequence). The CDR3 runs 14 residues. The CDR3 nucleotides are TGTGCCAGCAGCTTGAGGGCTCTTCCGAATGAGCAGTTCTTC. Amino acids: CASSLRALPNEQFF.

This clonotype was seen only a few times. At one end the junction does not follow the germline gene, possibly because of a read error. The chain couples TRBV19 to TRBJ1-2; 8 bases agree with TRBD1. This CDR3 region has 18 residues. Germline loops: CDR1 LNHDA, CDR2 SQIVND (reference sequence). The CDR3 DNA reads as TGTGCCAGTAGTGTCCGGACAGGGCACAATTTAGCTAACTATGGCTCCACCTTC. This gives the protein CASSVRTGHNLANYGSTF.

As concerns this clonotype: This may stem from a read error, because a much larger clone lies one nucleotide away. The V call is TRBV19, the J call TRBJ2-5; 7 bases fit TRBD2. This CDR3 is 17 amino acids long. Per the germline V gene, CDR1 is LNHDA and CDR2 is SQIVND (reference sequence). The V gene end was trimmed by 6 bases and the J gene end by 2 bases; junction bases not matched to a gene: 15. The CDR3 region is CASRTTRTGGPQETQYF. DNA of the CDR3: TGTGCCAGTAGGACCACCCGCACGGGGGGACCACAAGAGACCCAGTACTTC.

Details on this clonotype: One end of the junction varies from germline; a read error may be responsible. The V and J genes are TRBV20-1 and TRBJ1-3, with D hard to call. Looked up from germline, CDR1 is DFQATT and CDR2 is SNEGSKA (reference sequence). The CDR3 is made up of 12 amino acids. The chain's CDR3 is CSRKGPGNAIYF. As DNA, the CDR3 is TGCAGTAGGAAGGGCCCTGGAAACGCCATATATTTT.